Shown below are 30 T cell receptor beta chains from a single sample sequenced in a study of OX40 agonist ivuxolimab in advanced cancers. Sequenced by immunoSEQ multiplex PCR; TCRdb stores in-frame clones only, minus some. This table has roughly 15,000 clones, about 81% appearing once. The sequencing here drew on CD4+ or CD8+ T cells sorted from blood, taken in a trial of the OX40 agonist ivuxolimab. The receptor set was obtained from an adult with an advanced solid tumor such as melanoma, head and neck, liver or kidney cancer.

The chain joins TRBV6-1 to TRBJ2-4, with D hard to call. V was clipped by 1 base and J by 6 bases, with 10 bases between them. The germline V gene has CDR1 MNHNS and CDR2 SASEGT. CDR3 length equals 14 residues. CDR3 coding DNA: TGTGCCAGCAGTGAAGGGGTAGAGCTAAACATTCAGTACTTC. It specifies CASSEGVELNIQYF.

This clone was observed at least ten times. The chain recombines TRBV7-2 with TRBJ2-1; 9 bases line up with TRBD2. The CDR3 loop spans 15 amino acids. Germline loops: CDR1 SGHTA, CDR2 FQGNSA. With V trimmed by 1 base and J by 4 bases, 2 bases remained unmatched. The CDR3, as DNA: TGTGCCAGCAGCTTAGAGCGGGGGGCTTACAATGAGCAGTTCTTC. The encoded protein is CASSLERGAYNEQFF.

This sequence joins TRBV9 and TRBJ2-5; TRBD2 agrees at 9 bases. The CDR3 consists of 16 residues. Germline V lookup: CDR1 SGDLS, CDR2 YYNGEE. V lost 0 bases and J lost 5; bases outside the gene matches: 8. This CDR3 reads CASSVEGGRAGETQYF. The CDR3, as DNA: TGTGCCAGCAGCGTAGAAGGCGGGAGGGCCGGTGAGACCCAGTACTTC.

The V call is TRBV27, the J call TRBJ1-1; weak D call: TRBD1 (6 bases). The CDR3 covers 15 residues. CDR1 is MNHEY and CDR2 is SMNVEV in the germline V gene (reference sequence). V shed 4 bases and J shed 7 bases, with 19 bases lying between them. The CDR3, as DNA: TGTGCCAGCAGTTCCCACAGGGATTGGGGGTTTGAAGCTTTCTTT. This gives the protein CASSSHRDWGFEAFF.

V usage is TRBV6-1 and J usage is TRBJ2-1; D not resolved. Looked up from germline, CDR1 is MNHNS and CDR2 is SASEGT. The V gene lost 5 bases and the J gene lost 8 bases, with 7 bases spanning the gap. There are 11 residues in the CDR3. CDR3 sequence: CASSPQDEQFF. In DNA, the CDR3 is TGTGCCAGCAGTCCCCAGGATGAGCAGTTCTTC.

V is TRBV5-6 and J is TRBJ1-5, with D uncertain. The germline CDR1 and CDR2 sequences are SGHDT and YYEEEE. This CDR3 comprises 13 residues. The germline V and J ends were trimmed by 4 bases and 1 base, with 6 bases remaining between them. CDR3 nucleotide sequence: TGTGCCAGCAGCGTAGGGAGCAATCAGCCCCAGCATTTT. Amino acid sequence: CASSVGSNQPQHF.

The CDR3 spells CASSFAPGQPNEQFF. Written as DNA, the CDR3 is TGTGCCAGCAGTTTTGCTCCAGGACAGCCCAATGAGCAGTTCTTC. J is TRBJ2-1 and V is TRBV27, with a weak D call TRBD1 (6 bases). Between the trimmed V and J ends, which lost 3 bases and 6 bases, there was a span of 15 bases. The germline V gene has CDR1 MNHEY and CDR2 SMNVEV (reference sequence). This CDR3 region has 15 residues.

V gene TRBV2 combines with J gene TRBJ1-4; 8 bases align to TRBD1. The V segment lost 5 bases and the J segment 5 bases; nucleotides outside the gene matches: 10. The germline V gene encodes CDR1 SNHLY and CDR2 FYNNEI. The CDR3 is 16 residues long. The CDR3 bases are TGTGCCAGCAGTACCCTAGACAGGGGAGTAAATGAAAAACTGTTTTTT. It is translated as CASSTLDRGVNEKLFF.

The chain has TRBV19 and TRBJ2-2, with TRBD1 matching over 8 bases. The V gene end was trimmed by 5 bases and the J gene end by 6 bases; junction bases not matched to a gene: 11. The CDR3 extends over 16 amino acids. The V gene's germline CDR1 is LNHDA and CDR2 SQIVND (reference sequence). CDR3 coding DNA: TGTGCCAGTAGTTTAAATTGGGACAGGATCCCCGGGGAGCTGTTTTTT. Translating gives CASSLNWDRIPGELFF.

The chain joins TRBV7-3 to TRBJ2-5; 7 bases align to TRBD1. The CDR3 has 13 residues. Germline V gives CDR1 SGHTA, CDR2 FQGTGA. With 6 bases clipped from V and 4 bases from J, the junction kept 5 bases outside the gene matches. DNA of the CDR3: TGTGCCAGCAGTCTAGGGGGCGGAGAGACCCAGTACTTC. Translating it yields CASSLGGGETQYF.

The rearrangement joins TRBV4-3 to TRBJ1-5; unclear D gene. Trimming stripped 2 bases from V and 0 bases from J, with 8 bases between. The CDR3 spans 15 residues. Germline V gene sequence: CDR1 LGHNA, CDR2 YSLEER. The CDR3 reads CASSQTIGSNQPQHF. The CDR3 region has the DNA TGCGCCAGCAGCCAAACCATTGGTAGCAATCAGCCCCAGCATTTT.

The table lists this clone with a count of one. The rearrangement links TRBV5-3 to TRBJ2-7, with D possibly called TRBD1 or TRBD2 (6 bases each). TRBV5-3 is labeled an ORF, and its function is uncertain. Trimming removed 4 bases from V and 2 bases from J, with 22 bases in between. The CDR3 has 17 amino acids. The CDR3, as DNA: TGTGCCAGAAGCCATGGCGGTGGGCGGGACACTACCTACGAGCAGTACTTC. This codes for CARSHGGGRDTTYEQYF.

This clone was observed once. The chain has TRBV18 and TRBJ1-5; no definite D call. This CDR3 is 12 amino acids long. Germline V gene data show CDR1 as KGHSH and CDR2 as LQKENI. V lost 0 bases and J 4 bases, leaving 1 base between the germline ends. The CDR3 sequence is CASSPPNQPQHF. For the CDR3, the DNA is TGTGCCAGCTCACCACCGAATCAGCCCCAGCATTTT.

The gene calls are TRBV29-1 and TRBJ1-4, with TRBD1 matching over 7 bases. CDR3 length equals 13 residues. Germline-derived CDR1 and CDR2 are SQVTM and ANQGSEA. V shed 4 bases and J 5 bases; nucleotides not matched to a gene: 4. The CDR3: CSVGDSLNEKLFF. The CDR3 DNA reads as TGCAGCGTTGGGGACAGCCTAAATGAAAAACTGTTTTTT.

The genes are TRBV9 and TRBJ1-5; 9 bases agree with TRBD1. The length of the CDR3 is 14 residues. Germline V lookup: CDR1 SGDLS, CDR2 YYNGEE. V dropped 4 bases and J dropped 4; count of bases not matched to a gene: 3. The CDR3 here is CASSPGQGNQPQHF. The DNA of the CDR3 is TGTGCCAGCAGCCCCGGACAGGGGAATCAGCCCCAGCATTTT.

This clone was counted once. The chain joins TRBV27 to TRBJ2-7; TRBD1 is a possible D gene (5 bases). V dropped 5 bases and J dropped 1 base, with 9 bases sitting between them. This CDR3 region has 13 residues. The germline CDR1 and CDR2 sequences are MNHEY and SMNVEV (reference sequence). This CDR3 is CASSPRASYEQYF. The CDR3 DNA sequence: TGTGCCAGCAGTCCCAGGGCTTCCTACGAGCAGTACTTC.

The chain uses TRBV6-6 and TRBJ1-2; D not resolved. Germline V gene lookup returns CDR1 MNHNY and CDR2 SVGAGI (reference sequence). This CDR3 comprises 12 residues. V was clipped by 5 bases and J by 6 bases, with 10 bases between them. The CDR3 protein is CASSVDWDGYTF. The CDR3 region has the DNA TGTGCCAGCAGTGTCGACTGGGATGGCTACACCTTC.

The chain combines TRBV6-4 with TRBJ2-1, with D possibly being TRBD2 (7 bases). The ends were cut back, 0 bases at V and 2 bases at J, with 11 bases in the middle. This CDR3 region has 16 residues. The germline V gene encodes CDR1 MRHNA and CDR2 SNTAGT. The CDR3 reads CASSDSGGAPYNEQFF. CDR3 nucleotide sequence: TGTGCCAGCAGTGACTCAGGGGGGGCTCCCTACAATGAGCAGTTCTTC.

The chain employs TRBV2 and TRBJ2-7; 7 bases match TRBD2. The V segment lost 3 bases and the J segment 0 bases; nucleotides outside the gene matches: 2. This CDR3 spans 14 amino acids. CDR1 is SNHLY, CDR2 FYNNEI, per germline. The CDR3 loop is CASSDGGVSYEQYF. The CDR3 bases are TGTGCCAGCAGTGATGGGGGGGTCTCCTACGAGCAGTACTTC.

J is TRBJ1-4 and V is TRBV5-5, with D perhaps TRBD1 (5 bases). V lost 4 bases and J lost 0, with 22 bases in between. The germline V gene has CDR1 SGHKS and CDR2 YYEKEE (reference sequence). The CDR3 is 19 amino acids. DNA of the CDR3: TGTGCCAGCAGCAAATCTGACCGGGACCTTGTTGCAACTAATGAAAAACTGTTTTTT. Translating gives CASSKSDRDLVATNEKLFF.

The gene calls are TRBV4-1 and TRBJ2-3, with D tentatively TRBD1 (6 bases). Trimming stripped 1 base from V and 6 bases from J, with 8 bases between. Germline CDR1 reads MGHRA; CDR2 reads YSYEKL. The CDR3 has 13 amino acids. Written as DNA, the CDR3 is TGCGCCAGCAGCCAAGTGCAGGGGGATACGCAGTATTTT. This codes for CASSQVQGDTQYF.

The V gene is TRBV6-5, the J gene TRBJ2-6; unclear D gene. V was clipped by 6 bases and J by 4 bases, with 10 bases between them. Germline loops: CDR1 MNHEY, CDR2 SVGAGI. CDR3 length: 14 residues. The CDR3 spells CASSPEWGANVLTF. The CDR3 DNA is TGTGCCAGCAGCCCTGAGTGGGGGGCCAACGTCCTGACTTTC.

The chain carries TRBV25-1 and TRBJ1-2; D possibly corresponds to TRBD1 (6 bases). Germline CDR1 MGHDK, CDR2 SYGVNS. The CDR3 loop spans 14 amino acids. V lost 1 base, J lost 4 bases, and 10 bases lay in between. DNA for the CDR3: TGTGCCAGCAGTGAATGGGAGGGGGGCTATGGCTACACCTTC. Translation gives CASSEWEGGYGYTF.

The chain combines TRBV27 with TRBJ2-3; TRBD2 might be the D (5 bases). V was clipped by 5 bases and J by 3 bases, with 12 bases between them. The germline CDR1 and CDR2 sequences are MNHEY and SMNVEV (reference sequence). The CDR3 has 14 amino acids. The CDR3 region has the DNA TGTGCCAGCAGTCCGTTTGGAGGTACAGATACGCAGTATTTT. Translated, it gives CASSPFGGTDTQYF.

In its sample, this clone was seen once. This may arise from a read error, as a much more abundant clone is one base away. V and J are TRBV6-1 and TRBJ1-5; D is uncertain. CDR1 and CDR2 (germline): MNHNS, SASEGT. V shed 1 base and J shed 0 bases, with 4 bases lying between them. This CDR3 contains 14 residues. The CDR3 nucleotides are TGTGCCAGCAGTGAAGGATATAGCAATCAGCCCCAGCATTTT. Translated, it gives CASSEGYSNQPQHF.

The V call is TRBV19, the J call TRBJ1-2, with 10 bases that match TRBD1. Germline trimming cut 3 bases from V and 5 bases from J; bases unmatched to any gene: 3. In germline, CDR1 is LNHDA, CDR2 SQIVND (reference sequence). The CDR3 has 14 amino acids. The DNA of the CDR3 is TGTGCCAGTAGTATCTCGGACAGGGGGTATGGCTACACCTTC. The encoded protein is CASSISDRGYGYTF.

The chain uses TRBV7-2 and TRBJ2-1, with 8 positions matching TRBD2. V gave up 0 bases and J gave up 5 bases; unmatched junction bases: 3. Germline CDR1 SGHTA, CDR2 FQGNSA. The CDR3 extends over 15 amino acids. The CDR3 spells CASSLAGTRHNEQFF. CDR3 nucleotide sequence: TGTGCCAGCAGCTTAGCCGGGACTAGACACAATGAGCAGTTCTTC. Filled out from reference TRBV7-2 and TRBJ2-1, the complete variable domain reads GAGVSQSPSNKVTEKGKDVELRCDPISGHTALYWYRQSLGQGLEFLIYFQGNSAPDKSGLPSDRFSAERTGGSVSTLTIQRTQQEDSAVYLCASSLAGTRHNEQFFGPGTRLTVL.

The table lists this clone with a count of one. This chain uses TRBV27 with TRBJ2-7; D unclear. The germline V gene encodes CDR1 MNHEY and CDR2 SMNVEV (reference sequence). V was pared by 4 bases and J by 5 bases, with 6 bases between. The CDR3 contains 11 residues. CDR3 in amino acids: CASSSVDEQYF. CDR3 sequence (DNA): TGTGCCAGCAGTTCGGTCGACGAGCAGTACTTC.

This clone is a singleton in its sample. This chain uses TRBV5-4 with TRBJ2-2, with D uncertain. V dropped 1 base and J dropped 4 bases, with 11 bases sitting between them. CDR1 and CDR2 (germline): SGHNT, YYREEE (reference sequence). The CDR3 length is 15 residues. The CDR3 sequence: CASSLTQKITGELFF. The CDR3 DNA reads TGTGCCAGCAGCTTGACGCAGAAGATCACCGGGGAGCTGTTTTTT.

The rearrangement uses TRBV28 and TRBJ2-1; D unclear. V lost 8 bases and J lost 8, with 10 bases in between. The CDR3 loop spans 11 amino acids. Per germline, CDR1 MDHEN and CDR2 SYDVKM. The CDR3 sequence: CASRLADEQFF. DNA for the CDR3: TGTGCCAGCCGCCTCGCGGATGAGCAGTTCTTC.